One and the same sample provided the 15 T cell receptor beta chains below, sequenced in a study of blood T cell repertoires in COVID-19. Clones were read by immunoSEQ multiplex PCR, and TCRdb kept only the in-frame ones, dropping some. There are over 250,000 clones in the sample; approximately 83% occur only once, and around 10% lies in the top ten. The sample taken for sequencing was peripheral blood. These receptors were taken from a woman in her 70s with acute or convalescent COVID-19.

The chain is built from TRBV7-2 and TRBJ1-5, with a possible D match to TRBD1 (6 bases). V was trimmed by 2 bases and J by 5 bases, leaving 10 bases between them. The CDR3 totals 14 residues. In germline, CDR1 is SGHTA, CDR2 FQGNSA. The CDR3 reads CASSLFPGDQPQHF. Written as DNA, the CDR3 is TGTGCCAGCAGCTTATTCCCAGGGGATCAGCCCCAGCATTTT.

V and J are TRBV19 and TRBJ1-5; 7 bases agree with TRBD1. The germline V gene encodes CDR1 LNHDA and CDR2 SQIVND (reference sequence). The trim removed 5 bases at V and 4 bases at J, leaving 8 bases unmatched. The CDR3 has 15 residues. Here the CDR3 reads CASSSGTAFNQPQHF. Here the CDR3 DNA reads TGTGCCAGTAGTTCAGGGACAGCCTTTAATCAGCCCCAGCATTTT.

V usage is TRBV11-3 and J usage is TRBJ2-1; possibly TRBD1 for D (6 bases). CDR3 size: 13 residues. The V gene's germline CDR1 is SGHNT and CDR2 YENEEA. V was trimmed by 0 bases and J by 6 bases, leaving 6 bases between them. DNA of the CDR3: TGTGCCAGCAGCTTAGAAGGGGGCAATGAGCAGTTCTTC. Translating it yields CASSLEGGNEQFF. The complete variable domain, with remaining parts taken from reference TRBV11-3 and TRBJ2-1, reads EAGVVQSPRYKIIEKKQPVAFWCNPISGHNTLYWYLQNLGQGPELLIRYENEEAVDDSQLPKDRFSAERLKGVDSTLKIQPAELGDSAVYLCASSLEGGNEQFFGPGTRLTVL.

This sequence joins TRBV5-1 and TRBJ2-5, with a tentative D call TRBD1 (6 bases). This CDR3 spans 13 amino acids. Germline lookup yields CDR1 SGHRS and CDR2 YFSETQ. V shed 4 bases and J shed 5 bases, with 12 bases lying between them. CDR3 sequence reads: CASSPHREETQYF. CDR3 nucleotide sequence: TGCGCCAGCAGCCCCCACAGGGAGGAGACCCAGTACTTC.

The rearrangement joins TRBV2 to TRBJ1-6, with D perhaps matching TRBD1 (5 bases). The CDR3 covers 15 residues. The germline gives CDR1 SNHLY, CDR2 FYNNEI. V lost 5 bases, J lost 0 bases, and 8 bases lay in between. The CDR3 sequence is CASSFDSSYNSPLHF. CDR3 bases: TGTGCCAGCAGTTTCGACAGCTCCTATAATTCACCCCTCCACTTT.

The rearrangement links TRBV2 to TRBJ1-1; 7 bases are shared with TRBD1. The germline V gene has CDR1 SNHLY and CDR2 FYNNEI. The CDR3 runs to 12 residues. The junction had 7 bases not matched to a gene; V was cut back by 4 bases and J by 11 bases. The CDR3 sequence: CASSATGVGAFF. DNA of the CDR3: TGTGCCAGCAGTGCAACAGGGGTTGGGGCTTTCTTT. Complete variable domain (other parts from reference TRBV2 and TRBJ1-1): EPEVTQTPSHQVTQMGQEVILRCVPISNHLYFYWYRQILGQKVEFLVSFYNNEISEKSEIFDDQFSVERPDGSNFTLKIRSTKLEDSAMYFCASSATGVGAFFGQGTRLTVV.

The gene calls are TRBV7-9 and TRBJ2-7; a possible D gene is TRBD2 (5 bases). The germline gives CDR1 SEHNR, CDR2 FQNEAQ (reference sequence). CDR3 length: 14 amino acids. V lost 5 bases and J 0 bases, leaving 11 bases between the germline ends. CDR3 loop: CASSPGRVSYEQYF. The CDR3 DNA reads as TGTGCCAGCAGCCCGGGAAGGGTCTCCTACGAGCAGTACTTC.

The chain uses TRBV2 and TRBJ2-1, with TRBD2 identical over 7 bases. In germline, CDR1 is SNHLY, CDR2 FYNNEI. Trimming at V came to 4 bases and at J to 6 bases, leaving 6 bases not matched to a gene. CDR3 length: 14 residues. The CDR3 reads CASSGTRSGNEQFF. The DNA of the CDR3 is TGTGCCAGCAGTGGGACTAGAAGCGGCAATGAGCAGTTCTTC.

This chain uses TRBV5-1 with TRBJ1-3; TRBD1 agrees at 7 bases. Germline assignment: CDR1 SGHRS and CDR2 YFSETQ. The CDR3 is made up of 15 amino acids. Trimming at V came to 0 bases and at J to 4 bases, leaving 4 bases not matched to a gene. CDR3 protein: CASSLETGFGNTIYF. The CDR3 bases are TGCGCCAGCAGCTTGGAGACAGGGTTCGGAAACACCATATATTTT.

This chain joins TRBV3-1 (or the pseudogene TRBV3-2) and TRBJ1-1, with TRBD1 matching over 9 bases. Germline CDR1 is LGHDT and CDR2 is YNNKEL (reference sequence). The CDR3 contains 16 residues. The trim removed 5 bases at V and 7 bases at J, leaving 14 bases unmatched. CDR3 sequence (DNA): TGTGCCAGCAGCTCCCACAGGGGGCTGGTCGGGAATGAAGCTTTCTTT. Its protein is CASSSHRGLVGNEAFF.

This clone has just one count. V usage is TRBV2 and J usage is TRBJ1-2, with TRBD1 identical over 7 bases. The CDR3 is 14 amino acids. After removal of 6 bases from V and 6 bases from J, the junction contained 10 bases not matched to a gene. Germline V gene data show CDR1 as SNHLY and CDR2 as FYNNEI. The CDR3 is CASRALPGQHGYTF. CDR3 sequence (DNA): TGTGCCAGCAGGGCTCTCCCGGGACAGCATGGCTACACCTTC.

The J gene is TRBJ1-2, the V gene TRBV5-1, with D maybe TRBD1 (6 bases). Germline V gene sequence: CDR1 SGHRS, CDR2 YFSETQ. CDR3 length: 15 residues. Trimming left V 4 bases short and J 4 bases short, with 17 bases between. This CDR3 is CASSATGTRGYGYTF. Written as DNA, the CDR3 is TGCGCCAGCAGCGCTACCGGGACACGGGGCTATGGCTACACCTTC.

This rearrangement joins TRBV10-3 to TRBJ1-1; 8 positions match TRBD1. CDR3 size: 15 residues. With 4 bases clipped from V and 9 bases from J, the junction kept 13 bases outside the gene matches. CDR1 is ENHRY, CDR2 SYGVKD, per germline. The CDR3, as DNA: TGTGCCATCAGTGGACAGGGGACTGGCCGAACCCAAGCTTTCTTT. Translation gives CAISGQGTGRTQAFF.

This chain connects TRBV10-3 to TRBJ2-3, with D possibly being TRBD1 (6 bases). CDR3 length equals 14 residues. CDR1 is ENHRY and CDR2 is SYGVKD in the germline V gene. V gave up 10 bases and J gave up 1 base, with 15 bases separating them. As DNA, the CDR3 is TGTGCCACCTTACAGGGTGGCGGCACAGATACGCAGTATTTT. Its translation: CATLQGGGTDTQYF.

This chain links TRBV19 with TRBJ1-5; D unresolved. The V gene's germline CDR1 is LNHDA and CDR2 SQIVND (reference sequence). Trimming pared 3 bases from V and 5 bases from J, leaving 8 bases between. The CDR3 loop spans 13 amino acids. The CDR3 sequence is CASSMEDYQPQHF. In nucleotides, the CDR3 is TGTGCCAGTAGTATGGAGGATTATCAGCCCCAGCATTTT.